One T cell receptor beta chain is described in this entry. These data originate in a study of blood T cell repertoires in COVID-19. Turning to the study itself: Acute-phase and convalescent COVID-19 samples originated in the United States, Italy and Spain. The cDNA or gDNA used as material had been derived from T cells, B-cell-depleted T cells, or PBMCs.

How the authors handled the data: Nucleated cell counts were estimated from reference gene primer amplification. Some clones are missing from TCRdb's copy, which holds only in-frame ones; the method was immunoSEQ multiplex PCR. For V, J and clone size, that table is used; D and trimming come from the DNA. Of some 120,000 clones listed, roughly 90% are singletons. There are 14 residues in the CDR3. The V and J ends lost 5 bases and 6 bases respectively, with 19 bases between them. Germline-derived CDR1 and CDR2 are SQVTM and ANQGSEA. The chain uses TRBV29-1 and TRBJ2-5; D gene unclear. The TCR originated in a woman older than 75 with acute or convalescent COVID-19. Material: peripheral blood. Here the CDR3 reads CSVMESIGVQTQYF. In nucleotides, the CDR3 is TGCAGCGTTATGGAGAGCATCGGTGTACAGACCCAGTACTTC.